This TCR beta chain was sequenced for a study of regulatory T cells in long-lasting Graves disease. As to time point: persistent/refractory GD, antithyroid drugs over 5 years with positive TRAb. Extracted PBMC RNA gave rise to the TCR library. Germline assignment: CDR1 LNHNV and CDR2 YYDKDF (reference sequence). The CDR3 length is 16 residues. V was trimmed by 5 bases and J by 0 bases, leaving 13 bases between them. Combining iRepertoire HTBI primers with Arm-PCR of CDR3 regions, the authors built TCR beta libraries. Via MiXCR, TCRdb re-called the multiplex PCR reads, giving one row per CDR3 protein. This table holds 350,000 to 450,000 distinct CDR3 sequences, roughly 20% found once.

The chain employs TRBV15 and TRBJ2-2, with a weak D call TRBD2 (5 bases). The origin of this receptor is a female donor with Graves disease. The sample consisted of peripheral blood mononuclear cells (PBMCs), taken when the disease was refractory, from a patient treated with antithyroid drugs. The CDR3 region has the DNA TGTGCCACCAGCCCAGTCGGGATCACGAACACCGGGGAGCTGTTTTTT. This sequence encodes CATSPVGITNTGELFF. Variable domain in full (rest from reference TRBV15 and TRBJ2-2): DAMVIQNPRYQVTQFGKPVTLSCSQTLNHNVMYWYQQKSSQAPKLLFHYYDKDFNNEADTPDNFQSRRPNTSFCFLDIRSPGLGDTAMYLCATSPVGITNTGELFFGEGSRLTVL.